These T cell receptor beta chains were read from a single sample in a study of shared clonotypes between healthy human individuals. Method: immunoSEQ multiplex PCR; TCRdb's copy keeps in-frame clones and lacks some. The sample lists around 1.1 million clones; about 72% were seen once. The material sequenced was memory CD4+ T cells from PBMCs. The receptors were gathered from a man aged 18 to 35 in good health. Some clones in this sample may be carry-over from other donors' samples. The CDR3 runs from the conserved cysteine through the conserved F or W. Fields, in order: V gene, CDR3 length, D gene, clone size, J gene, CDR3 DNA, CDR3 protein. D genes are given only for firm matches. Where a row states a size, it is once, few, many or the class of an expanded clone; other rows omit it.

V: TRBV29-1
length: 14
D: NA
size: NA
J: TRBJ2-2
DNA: TGCAGCGTTGGGACCCAAGATCTTAACCGGGGAGCTGTTTTT
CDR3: CSVGTQDLNRGAVF

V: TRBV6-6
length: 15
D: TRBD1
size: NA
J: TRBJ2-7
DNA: TGTGCCAGCAGTTACCGGGACAGGGGGGTCTACGAGCAGTACTTC
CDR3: CASSYRDRGVYEQYF

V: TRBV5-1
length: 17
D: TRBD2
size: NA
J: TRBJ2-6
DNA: TGCGCCAGCAGCTTGGTACCCGCGGGGGATGGGGCCAACGTCCTGACTTTC
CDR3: CASSLVPAGDGANVLTF

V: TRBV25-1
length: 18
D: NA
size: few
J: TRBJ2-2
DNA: TGTGCCAGCAGTGAATTGGGGGGCAGGGGTATCCTCACCGGGGAGCTGTTTTTT
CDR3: CASSELGGRGILTGELFF

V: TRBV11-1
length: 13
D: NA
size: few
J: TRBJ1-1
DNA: TGTGCCAGCAGCCGCGGACTTTTCACTGAAGCTTTCTTT
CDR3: CASSRGLFTEAFF

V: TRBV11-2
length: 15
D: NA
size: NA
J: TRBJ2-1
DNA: TGTGCCAGCAGGGCCGTTAGAGGGGCCGGCAATGAGCAGTTCTTC
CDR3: CASRAVRGAGNEQFF

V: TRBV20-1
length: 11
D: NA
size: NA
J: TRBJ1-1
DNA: TGCAGTGCTGTCCCCGCCACTGAAGCTTTCTTT
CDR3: CSAVPATEAFF

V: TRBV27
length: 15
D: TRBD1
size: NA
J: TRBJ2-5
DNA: TGTGCCAGCAGTTTCTACGGGACAGGGGAAGAGACCCAGTACTTC
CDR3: CASSFYGTGEETQYF

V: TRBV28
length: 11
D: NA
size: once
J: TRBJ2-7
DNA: TGTGCCAGCAGGGAGGCTTACGAGCAGTACTTC
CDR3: CASREAYEQYF

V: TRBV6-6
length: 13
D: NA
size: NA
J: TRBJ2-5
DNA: TGTGCCAGCAGCGACACGTACCAAGAGACCCAGTACTTC
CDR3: CASSDTYQETQYF

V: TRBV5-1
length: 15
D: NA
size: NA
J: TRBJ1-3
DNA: TGCGCCAGCAGCTTGGGGGCTGGGTCTGGAAACACCATATATTTT
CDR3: CASSLGAGSGNTIYF

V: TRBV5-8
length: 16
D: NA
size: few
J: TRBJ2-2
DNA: TGTGCCAGCAGCTTGGTAGGGGTGGTTTACACCGGGGAGCTGTTTTTT
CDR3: CASSLVGVVYTGELFF

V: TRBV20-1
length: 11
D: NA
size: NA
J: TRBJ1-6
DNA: TGCAGTGCTATAAAGGGCTCACCCCTCCACTTT
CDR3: CSAIKGSPLHF

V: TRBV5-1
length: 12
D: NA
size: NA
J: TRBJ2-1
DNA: TGCGCCAGCAGCTTGTTCAAGAATGAGCAGTTCTTC
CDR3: CASSLFKNEQFF

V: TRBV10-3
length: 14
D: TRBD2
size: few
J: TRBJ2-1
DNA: TGTGCCATCAGGACTAGCGGAGGTTACAATGAGCAGTTCTTC
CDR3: CAIRTSGGYNEQFF

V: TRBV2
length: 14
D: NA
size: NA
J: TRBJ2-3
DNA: TGTGCCAGCACAGGGCTCTCCCCCACAGATACGCAGTATTTT
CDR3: CASTGLSPTDTQYF

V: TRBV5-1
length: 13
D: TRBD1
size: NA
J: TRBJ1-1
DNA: TGCGCCAGCAGCTTGGCAGAGGGGGCGGAGGCTTTCTTT
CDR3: CASSLAEGAEAFF

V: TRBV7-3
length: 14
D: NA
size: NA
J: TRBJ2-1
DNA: TGTGCCAGCAGCTCCTTTGGAACCTACAATGAGCAGTTCTTC
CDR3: CASSSFGTYNEQFF

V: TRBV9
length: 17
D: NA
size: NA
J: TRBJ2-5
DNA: TGTGCCAGCAGCGTAGGGGGCCGATCTTCCCCTCAAGAGACCCAGTACTTC
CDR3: CASSVGGRSSPQETQYF

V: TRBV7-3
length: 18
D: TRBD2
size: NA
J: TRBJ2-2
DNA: TGTGCCAGCAGCTTAGGAGTAGCGGGAGGCCAAGGAAGCGGGGAGCTGTTTTTT
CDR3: CASSLGVAGGQGSGELFF

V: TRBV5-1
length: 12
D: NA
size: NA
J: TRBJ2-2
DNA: TGCGCCAGCAGGATTTCTTCCGGGGAGCTGTTTTTT
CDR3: CASRISSGELFF

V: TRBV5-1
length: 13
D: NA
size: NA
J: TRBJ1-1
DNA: TGCGCCAGCAGCTCAGTCCGAAACACTGAAGCTTTCTTT
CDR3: CASSSVRNTEAFF

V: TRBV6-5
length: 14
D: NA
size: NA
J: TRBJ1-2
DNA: TGTGCCAGCAGCGGGGATCGGGCTGACTATGGCTACACCTTC
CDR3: CASSGDRADYGYTF

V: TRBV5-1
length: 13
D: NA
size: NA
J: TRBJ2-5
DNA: TGCGCCAGCAGCTTCGGTGGGGCGGAGACCCAGTACTTC
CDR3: CASSFGGAETQYF

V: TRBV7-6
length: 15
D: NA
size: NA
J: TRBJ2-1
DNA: TGTGCCAGCAGCTACCCCTATGGCGGGAAAAATGAGCAGTTCTTC
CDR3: CASSYPYGGKNEQFF

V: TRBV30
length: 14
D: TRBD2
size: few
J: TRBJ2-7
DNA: TGTGCCTGGAAAGGGCGCGGGAGTTCCTACGAGCAGTACTTC
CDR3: CAWKGRGSSYEQYF

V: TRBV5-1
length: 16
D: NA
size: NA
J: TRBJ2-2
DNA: TGCGCCAGCAGCTTGGGGGCAAGACTTAACACCGGGGAGCTGTTTTTT
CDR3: CASSLGARLNTGELFF

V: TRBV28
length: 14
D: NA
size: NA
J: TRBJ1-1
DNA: TGTGCCAGCAGTTTACGTGGGAGGAACACTGAAGCTTTCTTT
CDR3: CASSLRGRNTEAFF

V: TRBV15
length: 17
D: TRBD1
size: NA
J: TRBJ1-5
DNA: TGTGCCACCAGCAGAGACCTCGCTACAGGGGGCGATCAGCCCCAGCATTTT
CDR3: CATSRDLATGGDQPQHF

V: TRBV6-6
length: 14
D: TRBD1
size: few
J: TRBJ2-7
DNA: TGTGCCAGCAGTTACGGGGGACAGGGTCGCGAGCAGTACTTC
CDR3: CASSYGGQGREQYF

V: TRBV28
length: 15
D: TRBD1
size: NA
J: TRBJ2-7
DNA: TGTGCCAGCAGTTCCCAGGGACAGGGCGGCTACGAGCAGTACTTC
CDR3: CASSSQGQGGYEQYF

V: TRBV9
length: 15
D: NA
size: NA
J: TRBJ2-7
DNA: TGTGCCAGCAGCGTAAGGGACGGACCCTCCTACGAGCAGTACTTC
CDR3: CASSVRDGPSYEQYF

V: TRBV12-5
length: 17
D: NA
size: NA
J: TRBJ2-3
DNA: TGTGCTAGTGGTAACGCTCCCCCGGGAGCCCTCTCGGATACGCAGTATTTT
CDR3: CASGNAPPGALSDTQYF

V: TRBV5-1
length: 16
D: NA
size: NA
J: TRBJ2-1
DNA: TGCGCCAGCAGCTTGCTCGGGAGTGGGGTGGGAAATGAGCAGTTCTTC
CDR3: CASSLLGSGVGNEQFF

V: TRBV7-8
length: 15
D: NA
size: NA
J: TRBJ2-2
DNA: TGTGCCAGCAGCTTAGAGCCTGCGAACACCGGGGAGCTGTTTTTT
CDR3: CASSLEPANTGELFF

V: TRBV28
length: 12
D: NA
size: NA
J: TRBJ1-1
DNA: TGTGCCAGCAGTTTACAGCCTTATGAAGCTTTCTTT
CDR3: CASSLQPYEAFF

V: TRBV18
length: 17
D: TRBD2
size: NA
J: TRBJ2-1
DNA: TGTGCCAGCTCACCCACTAGCGGGAGGGGCTCCTACAATGAGCAGTTCTTC
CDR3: CASSPTSGRGSYNEQFF

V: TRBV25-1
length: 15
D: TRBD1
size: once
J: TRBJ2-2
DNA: TGTGCCAGCAGTGAGACAGGGGGCCGGACCGGGGAGCTGTTTTTT
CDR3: CASSETGGRTGELFF

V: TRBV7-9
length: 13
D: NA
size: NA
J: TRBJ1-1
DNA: TGTGCCAGCAGCCGGCAGGGGTTGACTGAAGCTTTCTTT
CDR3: CASSRQGLTEAFF

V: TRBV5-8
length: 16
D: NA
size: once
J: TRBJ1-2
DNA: TGTGCCAGCAGCTTGGAGTATAGACAGACCTTGGGGGGCTACACCTTC
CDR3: CASSLEYRQTLGGYTF

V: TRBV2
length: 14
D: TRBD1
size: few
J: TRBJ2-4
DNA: TGTGCCAGCAGAAATAGTGGACAGGGAAACATTCAGTACTTC
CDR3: CASRNSGQGNIQYF

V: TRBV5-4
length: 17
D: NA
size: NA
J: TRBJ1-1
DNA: TGTGCCAGCAGCTTAGGGGTATTTGGCCTCTCTAACACTGAAGCTTTCTTT
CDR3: CASSLGVFGLSNTEAFF

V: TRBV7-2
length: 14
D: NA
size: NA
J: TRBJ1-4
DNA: TGTGCCAGCAGCCAGGGCCCGTGGGTTGAAAAACTGTTTTTT
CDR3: CASSQGPWVEKLFF

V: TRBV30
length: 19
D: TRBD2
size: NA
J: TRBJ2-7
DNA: TGTGCCTGGAGTGTACTAAGAGGGGGCGGGAGGGCCTCTCGCTACGAGCAGTACTTC
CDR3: CAWSVLRGGGRASRYEQYF

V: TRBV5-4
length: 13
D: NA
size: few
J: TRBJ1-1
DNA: TGTGCCAGCAGCTCCCCGGTGAACACTGAAGCTTTCTTT
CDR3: CASSSPVNTEAFF

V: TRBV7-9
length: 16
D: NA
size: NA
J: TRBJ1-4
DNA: TGTGCCAGCAGCTTAACGGGGGACGGAACTAATGAAAAACTGTTTTTT
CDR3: CASSLTGDGTNEKLFF

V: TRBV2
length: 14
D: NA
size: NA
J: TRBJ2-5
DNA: TGTGCCAGCAGTAAAACCTCGGGTGGAGAGACCCAGTACTTC
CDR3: CASSKTSGGETQYF

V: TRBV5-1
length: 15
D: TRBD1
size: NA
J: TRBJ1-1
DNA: TGCGCCAGCAGCTTGGCCTCCGCAGGGGGCACTGAAGCTTTCTTT
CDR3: CASSLASAGGTEAFF

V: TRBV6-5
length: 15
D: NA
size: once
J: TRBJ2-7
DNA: TGTGCCAGCAGAACCCTCCGGGGGCTAACCTACGAGCAGTACTTC
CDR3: CASRTLRGLTYEQYF

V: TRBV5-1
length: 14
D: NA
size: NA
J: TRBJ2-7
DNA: TGCGCCAGCAGCTTTTCTGCGGGGAACTACGAGCAGTACTTC
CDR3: CASSFSAGNYEQYF

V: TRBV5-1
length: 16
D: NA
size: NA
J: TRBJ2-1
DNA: TGCGCCAGCAGCTTAACAGGGTTTGCTTCCTACAATGAGCAGTTCTTC
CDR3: CASSLTGFASYNEQFF

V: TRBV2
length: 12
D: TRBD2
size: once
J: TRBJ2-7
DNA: TGTGCCAGCAGCGGACTAGACGACGAGCAGTACTTC
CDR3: CASSGLDDEQYF